The next 24 T cell receptor beta chains were all read from a single sample in a study of cytomegalovirus exposure and HLA in healthy donors (TCRdb year 2017). The library was made by the immunoSEQ multiplex PCR assay. A mixture of 60 forward primers for TCR Vbeta segments and 13 reverse primers for TCR Jbeta segments was used in the multiplex PCR. The table was pulled from immuneACCESS by TCRdb, which kept in-frame rearrangements only. Such tables lose some clones; where checked, under half of the loss comes from unresolved V genes, and the rest has no known cause. Present in this sample are 150,000 to 200,000 clones, 70% to 90% of which were seen just once. Of the sample, 4.8% is held by the ten largest clones. The sequenced sample consisted of PBMCs. Every receptor here comes from a girl under 18 in good health and CMV-seropositive.

This clone was seen just once. The gene calls are TRBV7-8 and TRBJ1-5; possibly TRBD1 for D (6 bases). The CDR3 consists of 15 residues. Looked up from germline, CDR1 is SGHVS and CDR2 is FQNEAQ. The germline V and J ends were trimmed by 1 base and 6 bases, with 13 bases remaining between them. The CDR3 DNA reads as TGTGCCAGCAGCTTAGTTTGGCAGGGGTGTCAGCCCCAGCATTTT. Translated, it gives CASSLVWQGCQPQHF.

In this sample, this clone turned up a few times. The chain uses TRBV6-6 and TRBJ2-5, with 8 bases lining up with TRBD1. The assigned J gene may be wrong: the sequence end matches TRBJ2-7 better. Germline V gene sequence: CDR1 MNHNY, CDR2 SVGAGI (reference sequence). This CDR3 comprises 14 residues. This chain's CDR3 is CASSLQGEPYEQYF. CDR3 nucleotides: TGTGCCAGCAGTCTACAGGGGGAGCCCTACGAGCAGTACTTC.

This rearrangement joins TRBV13 to TRBJ1-6, with D perhaps matching TRBD1 (5 bases). The germline gives CDR1 PRHDT, CDR2 FYEKMQ (reference sequence). CDR3 size: 14 residues. The ends were cut back, 9 bases at V and 0 bases at J, with 9 bases in the middle. Here the CDR3 reads CASRQSSYNSPLHF. The CDR3 nucleotides read TGTGCCAGTCGACAGAGCTCCTATAATTCACCCCTCCACTTT.

The J gene is TRBJ1-2, the V gene TRBV29-1; D is undetermined. Deletions cut 2 bases from V and 2 bases from J, with 9 bases between. Germline values: CDR1 SQVTM, CDR2 ANQGSEA. The CDR3 runs 13 residues. Here the CDR3 reads CSVEPNRNYGYTF. CDR3 DNA sequence: TGCAGCGTTGAACCGAACAGAAACTATGGCTACACCTTC.

The chain carries TRBV9 and TRBJ2-1; a weak D match, TRBD2 (5 bases). Trimming took 3 bases from V and 6 from J, leaving 19 bases between them. Germline loops: CDR1 SGDLS, CDR2 YYNGEE. The CDR3 contains 16 residues. CDR3 DNA: TGTGCCAGCAGCGGACAATTGACTACTAGGGCCAATGAGCAGTTCTTC. It is translated as CASSGQLTTRANEQFF.

In nucleotides, the CDR3 is TGTGCCAGCAGCCAAGCGGGTAGAGGGGGCAATGAGCAGTTCTTC. Protein sequence: CASSQAGRGGNEQFF. This chain links TRBV4-2 with TRBJ2-1, with a possible D match to TRBD1 (6 bases). The CDR3 sequence is 15 residues long. Germline lookup yields CDR1 LGHNA and CDR2 YNFKEQ. Trimming shortened V by 1 base and J by 6 bases, and 13 bases separated the two germline ends.

The V gene is TRBV18, the J gene TRBJ1-2; 7 bases agree with TRBD1. Germline CDR1 and CDR2: KGHSH and LQKENI. CDR3 size: 15 residues. After removal of 6 bases from V and 0 bases from J, the junction contained 7 bases not matched to a gene. This chain's CDR3 is CASSLWDRANYGYTF. DNA of the CDR3: TGTGCCAGCTCTCTATGGGACAGAGCTAACTATGGCTACACCTTC.

The chain uses TRBV6-5 and TRBJ1-1; D remains ambiguous. Germline CDR1 and CDR2: MNHEY and SVGAGI. The CDR3 runs to 13 residues. V was clipped by 2 bases and J by 5 bases, with 9 bases between them. DNA for the CDR3: TGTGCCAGCAGTTACGATGGAGGGACTGAAGCTTTCTTT. Translation gives CASSYDGGTEAFF.

CDR3: CAWSHPTRLNTEAFF. The CDR3 DNA reads as TGTGCCTGGAGCCATCCGACAAGGCTGAACACTGAAGCTTTCTTT. The chain has TRBV30 and TRBJ1-1; D is uncertain. V lost 3 bases to trimming and J lost 0 bases, with 14 bases between them. This CDR3 comprises 15 residues. The V gene's germline CDR1 is GTSNPN and CDR2 SVGIG (reference sequence).

The V and J genes are TRBV10-3 and TRBJ2-2, with D uncertain. Germline V gene data show CDR1 as ENHRY and CDR2 as SYGVKD. V dropped 2 bases and J dropped 3 bases, with 4 bases sitting between them. The CDR3 is 13 amino acids. The CDR3 region is CAISEGHTGELFF. The DNA of the CDR3 is TGTGCCATCAGTGAGGGGCACACCGGGGAGCTGTTTTTT.

This chain connects TRBV9 to TRBJ1-2; no clear D. V was trimmed by 0 bases and J by 4 bases, leaving 10 bases between them. CDR1 is SGDLS, CDR2 YYNGEE, per germline. The CDR3 length is 14 residues. The CDR3 is CASSVAKAGYGYTF. The CDR3, as DNA: TGTGCCAGCAGCGTAGCCAAGGCAGGCTATGGCTACACCTTC.

This chain uses TRBV19 with TRBJ1-1; 8 bases are shared with TRBD1. This CDR3 contains 17 residues. Trimming at V came to 6 bases and at J to 2 bases, leaving 14 bases not matched to a gene. The germline V gene has CDR1 LNHDA and CDR2 SQIVND (reference sequence). The CDR3: CASRTTGDRLTNTEAFF. Here the CDR3 DNA reads TGTGCCAGTAGAACGACAGGGGACAGACTAACCAACACTGAAGCTTTCTTT.

The rearrangement joins TRBV30 to TRBJ1-3, with TRBD1 matching over 7 bases. The germline V gene has CDR1 GTSNPN and CDR2 SVGIG (reference sequence). V trimming: 3 bases; J trimming: 6 bases; junction bases outside the gene matches: 5. The CDR3 contains 13 residues. The CDR3 protein is CAWSAGQTNTIYF. As DNA, the CDR3 is TGTGCCTGGAGCGCGGGACAGACAAACACCATATATTTT.

V is TRBV18 and J is TRBJ1-1, with D unresolved. Deletions cut 5 bases from V and 0 bases from J, with 10 bases between. The length of the CDR3 is 14 residues. Germline CDR1 KGHSH, CDR2 LQKENI. CDR3: CASSSLEMNTEAFF. Written as DNA, the CDR3 is TGTGCCAGCTCATCGCTTGAGATGAACACTGAAGCTTTCTTT.

This clone was detected only once. The chain combines TRBV7-9 with TRBJ1-4; D unclear. Trimming shortened V by 5 bases and J by 0 bases, and 7 bases separated the two germline ends. The germline gives CDR1 SEHNR, CDR2 FQNEAQ (reference sequence). CDR3 size: 14 residues. CDR3 nucleotide sequence: TGTGCCAGCAGCCCCTTTGCAACTAATGAAAAACTGTTTTTT. The encoded protein is CASSPFATNEKLFF. The full variable domain, rest sourced from reference TRBV7-9 and TRBJ1-4, is DTGVSQNPRHKITKRGQNVTFRCDPISEHNRLYWYRQTLGQGPEFLTYFQNEAQLEKSRLLSDRFSAERPKGSFSTLEIQRTEQGDSAMYLCASSPFATNEKLFFGSGTQLSVL.

The rearrangement joins TRBV6-5 to TRBJ2-7; 9 bases line up with TRBD1. V trimming: 3 bases; J trimming: 3 bases; junction bases outside the gene matches: 6. The CDR3 spans 15 residues. Looked up from germline, CDR1 is MNHEY and CDR2 is SVGAGI. The CDR3 region has the DNA TGTGCCAGCAGTTATTCCGGGACAGGGCTCTACGAGCAGTACTTC. Translated, it gives CASSYSGTGLYEQYF.

Only one count was recorded for this clone. V gene TRBV27 combines with J gene TRBJ2-5; D is uncertain. The CDR3 is made up of 13 amino acids. Per germline, CDR1 MNHEY and CDR2 SMNVEV (reference sequence). Between the trimmed V and J ends, which lost 3 bases and 11 bases, there was a span of 16 bases. The DNA for the CDR3 is TGTGCCAGCAGTTTGTTGGTCGGTCGAGAGCAGTACTTC. As protein: CASSLLVGREQYF.

This chain connects TRBV27 to TRBJ1-2; maybe TRBD1 (6 bases). The CDR3 covers 15 residues. CDR1 is MNHEY and CDR2 is SMNVEV in the germline V gene (reference sequence). Trimming left V 3 bases short and J 3 bases short, with 14 bases between. The chain's CDR3 is CASSLTGTPDYGYTF. For the CDR3, the DNA is TGTGCCAGCAGTTTGACCGGGACACCTGACTATGGCTACACCTTC.

V and J are TRBV19 and TRBJ2-7, with 10 bases fitting TRBD1. CDR3 length: 14 residues. CDR1 is LNHDA and CDR2 is SQIVND in the germline V gene (reference sequence). The V and J ends lost 7 bases and 7 bases, in that order; junction bases with no gene match: 10. CDR3 sequence (DNA): TGTGCCAGTAATCCGAGGGGACAGGGGCGGGAGCAGTACTTC. Translated, it gives CASNPRGQGREQYF. The full variable domain, its missing parts supplied by reference TRBV19 and TRBJ2-7, is DGGITQSPKYLFRKEGQNVTLSCEQNLNHDAMYWYRQDPGQGLRLIYYSQIVNDFQKGDIAEGYSVSREKKESFPLTVTSAQKNPTAFYLCASNPRGQGREQYFGPGTRLTVT.

This clone was picked up a small number of times. The chain links TRBV7-8 to TRBJ2-7; TRBD2 agrees at 13 bases. Germline values: CDR1 SGHVS, CDR2 FQNEAQ. The J segment lost 2 bases and the V segment lost 4 bases, leaving 8 bases of the junction unmatched. This CDR3 has 17 amino acids. CDR3 DNA sequence: TGTGCCAGCAGCTCCGGACTAGCGGGGGACCTTACCTACGAGCAGTACTTC. Translation: CASSSGLAGDLTYEQYF.

For this clone: Within the sample, other DNA sequences also encode this same CDR3. The gene calls are TRBV7-3 and TRBJ2-3, with 9 bases matching TRBD2. Unmatched junction bases numbered 9, after V lost 5 bases and J lost 3 bases. CDR1 SGHTA and CDR2 FQGTGA come from the germline V gene. This CDR3 spans 16 amino acids. In nucleotides, the CDR3 is TGTGCCAGCAGCGGCGGGGGGGGGCTATTAACAGATACGCAGTATTTT. It is translated as CASSGGGGLLTDTQYF.

The V gene is TRBV5-6, the J gene TRBJ2-5; TRBD1 matches 9 bases. The V segment lost 5 bases and the J segment 5 bases; nucleotides outside the gene matches: 13. Germline V gives CDR1 SGHDT, CDR2 YYEEEE. The CDR3 spans 16 residues. The CDR3: CASSSYLGTGHETQYF. DNA for the CDR3: TGTGCCAGCAGTTCCTATCTAGGGACAGGGCACGAGACCCAGTACTTC.

This clone was picked up one time. The genes are TRBV19 and TRBJ1-1, with D possibly matching TRBD1 (5 bases). The germline CDR1 and CDR2 sequences are LNHDA and SQIVND (reference sequence). The CDR3 extends over 13 amino acids. Deletions cut 10 bases from V and 2 bases from J, with 14 bases between. DNA for the CDR3: TGTGCCACCAAAGGCCAGGGCAACACTGAAGCTTTCTTT. Its protein is CATKGQGNTEAFF.

This clone was counted between two and nine times. A junction end diverges from the germline sequence, so it may reflect a read error. CDR3 DNA sequence: TGTGCCAGCAGCGCCACTGGGGGGGGCCGGGTATCGATGGATTTT. As protein: CASSATGGGRVSMDF. The rearrangement uses TRBV7-3 and TRBJ2-3; perhaps TRBD2 as D (7 bases). The CDR3 covers 15 residues. Per germline, CDR1 SGHTA and CDR2 FQGTGA.